These T cell receptor beta chains were read from a single sample in a study of somatic mutations in cytotoxic T cells in rheumatoid arthritis. Sequenced by immunoSEQ multiplex PCR; TCRdb stores in-frame clones only, minus some. The data contain more than 20,000 clones, more than 80% of them singletons. Sequenced input: CD8+ T cells sorted from blood. These receptors were collected from an adult with rheumatoid arthritis. CDR3s include the opening cysteine and the closing phenylalanine or tryptophan. The order of the fields is V gene, D gene, J gene, clone size, CDR3 protein, CDR3 DNA. A D gene is named only where the DNA matches it firmly. A row's size may be missing; if present it is once, few, many or a size class.

v_gene: TRBV4-1
d_gene: .
j_gene: TRBJ2-3
abundance: .
CDR3aa: CASSQEKQRVTQYF
CDR3nt: TGCGCCAGCAGCCAAGAAAAACAGAGGGTTACGCAGTATTTT

v_gene: TRBV10-3
d_gene: TRBD2
j_gene: TRBJ2-5
abundance: .
CDR3aa: CAISDPLAGGTYQETQYF
CDR3nt: TGTGCCATCAGTGACCCCCTAGCGGGGGGCACCTACCAAGAGACCCAGTACTTC

v_gene: TRBV6-1
d_gene: .
j_gene: TRBJ2-7
abundance: few
CDR3aa: CASSGRGSGDEQYF
CDR3nt: TGTGCCAGCAGTGGTCGGGGGAGCGGCGACGAGCAGTACTTC

v_gene: TRBV7-9
d_gene: .
j_gene: TRBJ2-3
abundance: .
CDR3aa: CASEAGRTDTQYF
CDR3nt: TGTGCCAGCGAGGCAGGCCGCACAGATACGCAGTATTTT

v_gene: TRBV13
d_gene: TRBD1
j_gene: TRBJ2-1
abundance: .
CDR3aa: CASSRPRDRHNEQFF
CDR3nt: TGTGCCAGCAGCCGACCCCGGGACAGACACAATGAGCAGTTCTTC

v_gene: TRBV27
d_gene: TRBD2
j_gene: TRBJ2-7
abundance: few
CDR3aa: CASSTSGRIDEQYF
CDR3nt: TGTGCCAGCAGTACTTCCGGGAGGATCGACGAGCAGTACTTC

v_gene: TRBV28
d_gene: TRBD2
j_gene: TRBJ2-6
abundance: .
CDR3aa: CASSLGGAGANVLTF
CDR3nt: TGTGCCAGCAGTTTGGGAGGGGCTGGGGCCAACGTCCTGACTTTC

v_gene: TRBV27
d_gene: .
j_gene: TRBJ2-1
abundance: .
CDR3aa: CASTNPPGWNEQFF
CDR3nt: TGTGCCAGCACCAACCCACCCGGTTGGAATGAGCAGTTCTTC

v_gene: TRBV27
d_gene: .
j_gene: TRBJ1-1
abundance: .
CDR3aa: CASSSGLKRKAFF
CDR3nt: TGTGCCAGCAGTTCAGGCCTGAAGCGTAAAGCTTTCTTT

v_gene: TRBV6-4
d_gene: TRBD2
j_gene: TRBJ2-3
abundance: .
CDR3aa: CASSDVGGGDTQYF
CDR3nt: TGTGCCAGCAGTGACGTCGGCGGGGGAGATACGCAGTATTTT

v_gene: TRBV7-9
d_gene: TRBD2
j_gene: TRBJ2-1
abundance: .
CDR3aa: CASSLTSGGNEQFF
CDR3nt: TGTGCCAGCAGCTTGACTAGCGGGGGAAATGAGCAGTTCTTC

v_gene: TRBV18
d_gene: .
j_gene: TRBJ1-5
abundance: .
CDR3aa: CASSPSRGAGYYSNQPQHF
CDR3nt: TGTGCCAGCTCACCTAGCCGGGGGGCCGGCTATTATAGCAATCAGCCCCAGCATTTT

v_gene: TRBV15
d_gene: TRBD1
j_gene: TRBJ1-2
abundance: .
CDR3aa: CATSFPGQGVVYGYTF
CDR3nt: TGTGCCACCAGCTTTCCGGGACAGGGGGTGGTCTATGGCTACACCTTC

v_gene: TRBV5-1
d_gene: TRBD1
j_gene: TRBJ2-1
abundance: .
CDR3aa: CASSSTEGQGSNEQFF
CDR3nt: TGCGCCAGCAGCTCGACGGAAGGACAGGGTTCGAATGAGCAGTTCTTC

v_gene: TRBV4-2
d_gene: TRBD1
j_gene: TRBJ1-5
abundance: few
CDR3aa: CASSQEGTGAQPQHF
CDR3nt: TGTGCCAGCAGCCAAGAGGGGACAGGGGCTCAGCCCCAGCATTTT

v_gene: TRBV6-1
d_gene: TRBD1
j_gene: TRBJ1-3
abundance: few
CDR3aa: CASSETTGANTIYF
CDR3nt: TGTGCCAGCAGTGAAACCACAGGGGCGAACACCATATATTTT

v_gene: TRBV19
d_gene: TRBD1
j_gene: TRBJ2-5
abundance: .
CDR3aa: CASRPPIGQGARETQYF
CDR3nt: TGTGCCAGTAGACCCCCGATTGGACAGGGGGCCAGGGAGACCCAGTACTTC